What follows are 13 T cell receptor beta chains derived from one specimen sequenced in a study of shared clonotypes between healthy human individuals. Method: immunoSEQ multiplex PCR; TCRdb's copy keeps in-frame clones and lacks some. The sample gives about 2.4 million clones, roughly 93% of which show up once; 0.36% is in the top ten. Sample: naive CD4+ T cells from PBMCs. Subset defined: CD45RA+ positively selected. The receptors originated from a man younger than 35 in good health. Some clones in this sample may be carry-over from other donors' samples.

This clone was observed a single time. The J gene is TRBJ2-7, the V gene TRBV5-1; D is undetermined. This CDR3 spans 13 amino acids. V was trimmed by 2 bases and J by 3 bases, leaving 9 bases between them. Germline V gene data show CDR1 as SGHRS and CDR2 as YFSETQ. The CDR3, as DNA: TGCGCCAGCAGCTTTGCGGACCGCTACGAGCAGTACTTC. It specifies CASSFADRYEQYF.

In this sample, this clone turned up a few times. The sample contains more than one DNA sequence encoding this CDR3. The gene calls are TRBV27 and TRBJ1-5; D unclear. The germline V gene encodes CDR1 MNHEY and CDR2 SMNVEV (reference sequence). V lost 6 bases and J 4 bases, leaving 7 bases between the germline ends. There are 12 residues in the CDR3. The chain's CDR3 is CASRQGNQPQHF. CDR3 sequence (DNA): TGTGCCAGCAGGCAAGGTAATCAGCCCCAGCATTTT.

The chain is built from TRBV5-1 and TRBJ2-1; 7 nucleotides match TRBD1. The CDR3 length is 15 residues. From germline, CDR1 is SGHRS and CDR2 YFSETQ. The V gene end was trimmed by 4 bases and the J gene end by 5 bases; junction bases not matched to a gene: 9. CDR3 sequence (DNA): TGCGCCAGCAGCCCAGGGGGTAGCGTGGACAATGAGCAGTTCTTC. Its protein product is CASSPGGSVDNEQFF.

In regard to this clone: Other nucleotide sequences from this sample produce the same CDR3. This chain joins TRBV28 and TRBJ1-2; the D is unclear. Trimming stripped 3 bases from V and 4 bases from J, with 6 bases between. The CDR3 extends over 12 amino acids. Germline CDR1 reads MDHEN; CDR2 reads SYDVKM. The CDR3 is CASSFSGYGYTF. The CDR3 nucleotides read TGTGCCAGCAGTTTCTCGGGCTATGGCTACACCTTC.

The chain uses TRBV9 and TRBJ2-1; 10 bases match TRBD2. Trimming removed 3 bases from V and 3 bases from J; junction bases left unmatched: 6. CDR1 and CDR2 from the germline V gene are SGDLS and YYNGEE. The CDR3 is 16 residues long. CDR3 sequence (DNA): TGTGCCAGCAGCGGGAAAGGACTAGCGGTCTACAATGAGCAGTTCTTC. This translates into CASSGKGLAVYNEQFF.

The V gene is TRBV5-1, the J gene TRBJ2-7, with D tentatively TRBD1 (5 bases). CDR1 SGHRS and CDR2 YFSETQ come from the germline V gene. The CDR3 is 16 residues long. Trimming shortened V by 0 bases and J by 4 bases, and 17 bases separated the two germline ends. This CDR3 reads CASSLVGAGPNYEQYF. The CDR3 coding sequence is TGCGCCAGCAGCTTGGTAGGGGCAGGCCCGAATTACGAGCAGTACTTC.

The CDR3 loop is CASSLTEVAGGRGYEQYF. Written as DNA, the CDR3 is TGTGCCAGCAGCCTAACCGAGGTAGCGGGAGGGAGGGGCTACGAGCAGTACTTC. The gene calls are TRBV9 and TRBJ2-7; TRBD2 agrees at 11 bases. Germline V gene sequence: CDR1 SGDLS, CDR2 YYNGEE. The CDR3 loop spans 18 amino acids. J gave up 3 bases and V 4 bases, and 15 bases lay outside the gene matches. Based on the CDR3 plus reference TRBV9 and TRBJ2-7, the full variable domain is DSGVTQTPKHLITATGQRVTLRCSPRSGDLSVYWYQQSLDQGLQFLIQYYNGEERAKGNILERFSAQQFPDLHSELNLSSLELGDSALYFCASSLTEVAGGRGYEQYFGPGTRLTVT.

The chain links TRBV7-9 to TRBJ1-2, with 7 bases identical to TRBD1. Per germline, CDR1 SEHNR and CDR2 FQNEAQ (reference sequence). The CDR3 sequence is 15 residues long. With 5 bases clipped from V and 4 bases from J, the junction kept 10 bases outside the gene matches. CDR3 coding DNA: TGTGCCAGCAGCCAACGGGACAGAGCTATCTATGGCTACACCTTC. Amino acid sequence: CASSQRDRAIYGYTF.

This clone was seen a single time. V and J are TRBV6-6 and TRBJ1-5; tentative D call: TRBD1 (6 bases). The CDR3 loop spans 15 amino acids. V lost 5 bases and J 1 base, leaving 12 bases between the germline ends. Germline assignment: CDR1 MNHNY and CDR2 SVGAGI (reference sequence). The chain's CDR3 is CASSGQLLSNQPQHF. CDR3 sequence (DNA): TGTGCCAGCAGTGGACAGCTTTTGAGCAATCAGCCCCAGCATTTT.

V is TRBV6-5 and J is TRBJ2-5; 8 bases line up with TRBD1. The CDR3 length is 14 residues. Germline trimming cut 6 bases from V and 5 bases from J; bases unmatched to any gene: 8. CDR1 MNHEY and CDR2 SVGAGI come from the germline V gene. CDR3 amino acids: CASSLRGRGETQYF. CDR3 DNA sequence: TGTGCCAGCAGCCTCAGGGGGCGCGGGGAGACCCAGTACTTC.

This rearrangement joins TRBV6-1 to TRBJ2-3; D remains unclear. Trimming took off 8 bases at V and 2 bases at J, with 11 bases between the two ends. Looked up from germline, CDR1 is MNHNS and CDR2 is SASEGT. The CDR3 is 13 amino acids. CDR3 nucleotide sequence: TGTGCCAGCTCCCGGCAGGACACAGATACGCAGTATTTT. Translation: CASSRQDTDTQYF.

The V gene is TRBV28, the J gene TRBJ1-1, with D maybe TRBD1 (5 bases). The V and J ends lost 11 bases and 0 bases respectively, with 16 bases between them. The germline V gene has CDR1 MDHEN and CDR2 SYDVKM. CDR3 size: 14 residues. DNA of the CDR3: TGTGCCGGAAGCCGGGACTTACTGAACACTGAAGCTTTCTTT. Encoded protein: CAGSRDLLNTEAFF. The full variable domain, completed using reference TRBV28 and TRBJ1-1, is DVKVTQSSRYLVKRTGEKVFLECVQDMDHENMFWYRQDPGLGLRLIYFSYDVKMKEKGDIPEGYSVSREKKERFSLILESASTNQTSMYLCAGSRDLLNTEAFFGQGTRLTVV.

This clone has only one observation. The chain employs TRBV19 and TRBJ1-2; D might be TRBD1 (5 bases). The V and J ends lost 0 bases and 7 bases respectively, with 9 bases between them. Germline-derived CDR1 and CDR2 are LNHDA and SQIVND (reference sequence). CDR3 length: 13 amino acids. The CDR3 protein is CASSIDRTSGYTF. CDR3 nucleotide sequence: TGTGCCAGTAGTATAGACCGGACAAGTGGCTACACCTTC.